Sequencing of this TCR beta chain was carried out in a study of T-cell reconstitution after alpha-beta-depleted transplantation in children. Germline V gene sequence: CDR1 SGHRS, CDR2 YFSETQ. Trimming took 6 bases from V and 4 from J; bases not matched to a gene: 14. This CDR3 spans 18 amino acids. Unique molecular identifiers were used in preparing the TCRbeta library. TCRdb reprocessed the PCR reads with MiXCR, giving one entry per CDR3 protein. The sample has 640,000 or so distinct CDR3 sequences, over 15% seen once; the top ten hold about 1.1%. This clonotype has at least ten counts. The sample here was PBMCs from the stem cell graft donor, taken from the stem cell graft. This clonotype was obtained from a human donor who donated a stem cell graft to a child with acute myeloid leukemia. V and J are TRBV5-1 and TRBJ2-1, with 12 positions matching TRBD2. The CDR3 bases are TGCGCCAGCACCACCAAGGTCCCCGGGACTAGCGGGTACAATGAGCAGTTCTTC. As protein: CASTTKVPGTSGYNEQFF.